This entry features one TCR beta chain sequence. This record belongs to a study of blood T cell repertoires in COVID-19. At the level of the study: There were acute and convalescent COVID-19 samples, and they came from the United States, Italy and Spain.

The CDR3 totals 13 residues. V gave up 7 bases and J gave up 6 bases, with 12 bases separating them. Germline V gene data show CDR1 as LNHDA and CDR2 as SQIVND (reference sequence). Assay: immunoSEQ multiplex PCR; the TCRdb copy retains only in-frame clones and omits some. The profile shows about 99,000 clones, 80% to 85% of them singletons. The receptor's source is a man between 65 and 85 years old with active or convalescent COVID-19. The sample comprised peripheral blood. The genes are TRBV19 and TRBJ2-2, with D perhaps matching TRBD2 (6 bases). The CDR3 nucleotides read TGTGCCAGTAAAGGAGAGCGGGCCGGGGAGCTGTTTTTT. Residues: CASKGERAGELFF.